This T cell receptor beta chain was identified in a study of molecular identifiers for immune sequencing clone quantification (dated by TCRdb to between 2018 and 2020). Regarding the complete study: For a replicate experiment, RNA from 20,000 or 100,000 naive CD8 T cells was divided into five aliquots, of which four were sequenced. CD8 T cells were used in a methods study to benchmark molecular-identifier clustering-based TCR repertoire sequencing (MIDCIRS) and TCR RNA copy counting. The study at large found these results: Identical TCR molecules sharing a barcode could cause highly expanded clone sizes to be underestimated. The naive libraries included spiked-in Jurkat TCR RNA (roughly nine copies' worth), and this Jurkat TCR RNA is not part of the donor repertoire. Modeling estimated about three recovered TCR RNA copies per cell, compared with about 10 by digital PCR, which implies 25% to 30% capture efficiency. Without barcode sub-clustering, chimeric consensus sequences inflated TCR diversity; chimeras reached as high as 47%. A single cell's worth of spiked-in Jurkat TCR RNA was reported detectable even among about 1.1 million naive CD8 T cells. In CMV-specific effector cells, clones with more than 20 RNA copies contained over 98% of molecules, whereas in naive cells such clones contained under 1% of molecules.

Library generation was performed with PCR. Sequencing was performed on an Illumina HiSeq 4000. Bulk TCR libraries were made following a previously described method, with the TCR primers given in Table S5. Total RNA was purified with the Qiagen AllPrep DNA/RNA kit. Before analysis, reads from multiple sequencing runs of the same library were pooled. The source study handled its data this way. Reads were retained only if the reads had an exact TCR constant sequence, and the retained reads were trimmed to 150 nt and grouped according to their 12-nt molecular barcodes. Reads within each barcode group were sub-clustered using a 15% Levenshtein threshold, and quality-weighted consensus sequences were constructed for each RNA molecule. Non-functional sequences were removed, as were lower-count sequences one edit away from another. On the basis of fitting two negative binomial distributions, barcode sub-clusters with fewer than 20% of the maximum read count were discarded. TCRdb cleaned the public reads at Q25 with fastp, built clones with MiXCR and kept in-frame beta chains. Rows with a matching CDR3 protein are joined into one entry that keeps the most common DNA and genes. V and J calls and clone size were set by TCRdb, not the authors. In this sample the table shows about 640,000 distinct CDR3 sequences, just under 20% of which occur a single time. Roughly 0.9% of the sample comes from the top ten.

CDR1 and CDR2, per the germline V gene (reference sequence), are MNHNY and SVGAGI. V is shortened by 2 bases, J by 4 bases, and the region joining them spans 14 bases. From its cysteine to its phenylalanine, the CDR3 spans 15 amino acids. CDR3 DNA only is kept here, 45 bases in frame from base 1. Naive CD8 T cell libraries were made from approximately 22,000 to 940,000 sorted cells using 10%, 30% or 50% of purified RNA. Naive CD8 T cells, defined as CD8+CD4-CCR7+CD45RA+, were FACS-sorted into RLT Plus buffer on a BD FACSAria II. Approximately 9 TCR copies' worth of Jurkat RNA were spiked into roughly 17,000-1,100,000 naive CD8 T cell samples to test detection sensitivity. CD8 T cells were enriched with RosetteSep CD8+ T Cell Enrichment Cocktail and Ficoll-Paque, followed by ACK red cell lysis. In this sample, this clonotype turned up many times. Its target antigen remains unknown. No clone much larger than this one lies a single base away; base qualities are absent.

The sample consisted of naive CD8+ T cells from blood, with Jurkat cell RNA spiked in. This specimen's cell subset or site label, interpreted: FACS-sorted CD8+CD4-CCR7+CD45RA+ naive T cells. The TCR sequence derives from a human donor in good health. Some libraries in this study had Jurkat cell RNA spiked in. The rearrangement combines TRBV6-6 with TRBJ1-1; the D gene lacks a confident call. CDR3 sequence: CASSYPAGRGTEAFF. The DNA sequence is given as TGTGCCAGCAGTTACCCCGCGGGGAGAGGCACTGAAGCTTTCTTT.